What follows describes a single T cell receptor beta chain. Its antigen is undetermined. The CDR3 covers 15 residues. Germline V gene data show CDR1 as MDHEN and CDR2 as SYDVKM. V was clipped by 9 bases and J by 0 bases, with 16 bases between them. The source of the sample is a study of T cell responses to AZD1222 COVID-19 vaccine. Study conclusions and caveats: Spike-specific TCR breadth and depth went up after people got two AZD1222 doses.

Generated by immunoSEQ multiplex PCR, the TCRdb table keeps only in-frame clones and is missing some. The data hold 120,000 to 150,000 clones, with about 90% observed a single time. This TCR was sampled from an adult who received the AZD1222 COVID-19 vaccine. The sequenced sample was peripheral blood, obtained 28 days after the second AZD1222 dose. This chain links TRBV28 with TRBJ2-3; D gene unclear. Here the CDR3 reads CASGVSAPSTDTQYF. Written as DNA, the CDR3 is TGTGCCAGTGGGGTCTCAGCGCCAAGCACAGATACGCAGTATTTT.